This T cell receptor (beta chain) was identified in a study of blood T cell repertoires in COVID-19. The table came from immunoSEQ multiplex PCR; TCRdb's copy has only in-frame clones and leaves some out. The sample lists about 370,000 clones, over 85% occurring once. V shed 1 base and J shed 3 bases, with 9 bases lying between them. CDR1 and CDR2 (germline): GTSNPN, SVGIG (reference sequence). This CDR3 spans 13 amino acids. Sequencing input: PBMCs or T cells enriched from blood (not recorded which). The chain links TRBV30 to TRBJ2-5; possible D gene TRBD2, 5 bases. The clonotype originates from a woman in her thirties who had recovered from COVID-19. DNA of the CDR3: TGTGCCTGGAGTGCTGGACTCAAAGAGACCCAGTACTTC. Translation gives CAWSAGLKETQYF.